This TCR beta chain stems from a study of early T cells in non-severe SARS-CoV-2 infection. The wider study: Sequenced material consisted of bulk RNA (from unsorted whole blood), and chains were unpaired.

Study conclusions and caveats: Private and CD4 specificities were missed by VDJdb matching, skewed to anti-spike CD8.

Separate cDNA molecules each had unique molecular identifiers attached to them. TCRdb analysed the 5' RACE reads with MiXCR anew, one entry per CDR3 protein. The sample contains about 69,000 distinct CDR3 sequences, roughly a tenth of which appear only once. This clonotype was counted ten times or more. What it binds is unknown. Germline values: CDR1 SGHRS, CDR2 YFSETQ. After removal of 0 bases from V and 1 base from J, the junction contained 3 bases not matched to a gene. The CDR3 is 17 amino acids. This sequence was found in an adult who was a healthcare worker with PCR-confirmed SARS-CoV-2 infection or an uninfected control (not recorded which). Sequenced material: whole blood. The rearrangement links TRBV5-1 to TRBJ2-1; 11 bases map to TRBD2. The CDR3 region is CASSLGLAGHSYNEQFF. The CDR3 DNA sequence: TGCGCCAGCAGCTTGGGACTAGCGGGACATTCCTACAATGAGCAGTTCTTC.